This T cell receptor beta chain was documented in a study of neurological immune-mediated disorders (dated by TCRdb to between 2017 and 2020). The study in broad terms: Among the approximately 35 multiple sclerosis patients, relapsing-remitting MS was present in some 31 and secondary progressive MS was present in 3. Using UMI-based sequencing, the study compared peripheral blood TCR-beta repertoires from patients with HTLV-I-associated myelopathy (HAM/TSP), patients with multiple sclerosis, and healthy controls. The 100 to 110 TCR-beta libraries covered PBMC samples along with longitudinal samples, technical triplicates, and paired sorted CD4+ and CD8+ T-cell subsets. Of the roughly 70 subjects in the cohort, about 14 were HAM/TSP patients, about 34 were multiple sclerosis patients, and some 20 were healthy controls. Study-level results and caveats: The MS cluster showed no association with clinical or MRI features, and the authors stated that larger cohorts are needed. TCR clonal expansion was highest in HAM/TSP patients and lowest in MS patients, with MS patients falling below even healthy controls. Repertoires from 18 of 34 MS patients were grouped by phylogenetic analysis into a cluster of related CDR3 sequences, suggesting a possible repertoire-level signature. Across subjects, expanded clones never shared an identical CDR3 amino acid sequence, which suggests that the TCR-beta repertoires in every group were private.

This clonotype was seen ten or more times. Its target antigen remains unknown. It has no much larger one-base neighbor in the sample; base qualities were not kept. Unsorted PBMC libraries were generated from 2 million PBMCs stored in RNAlater at -80 °C until RNA extraction. The multiple sclerosis patients were enrolled in a US clinical protocol that used magnetic resonance imaging to evaluate disease progression. Peripheral blood was subjected to Ficoll-Hypaque density gradient centrifugation to isolate PBMCs, which were then cryopreserved in liquid nitrogen. cDNA was synthesized by template-switch 5'RACE using a primer with a 10-nucleotide random unique molecular identifier that tagged each TCR transcript. Each sequencing run produced over 160 million TCR-beta sequences covering 15-18 subjects. Total RNA was extracted with the RNeasy kit. TCR-beta VDJ regions were amplified with primers for the TCR constant region and the 5'RACE anchor, using the KAPA Real-time Library Amplification kit. A first PCR added sample indexes and Illumina adaptors, and a second PCR then raised library yield. After Ampure bead purification, the roughly 650 bp TCR product was size-selected on a 2% E-gel SizeSelection system. Before pooling, libraries had their quality checked on a Bioanalyzer, their concentration measured with Qubit, and their quantity determined with the Kapa Library Quantification kit. Libraries were sequenced paired-end 2 x 150 bp on an Illumina HiSeq 2500. To increase sequence diversity, roughly 25-31% phiX was spiked into each library pool. As for the original processing: Quality-filtered reads were processed with the UMI-based MiGEC pipeline, which removed over 75% of raw TCR sequences during error correction. VDJ genes were aligned to IMGT germline references, and clonotypes were defined by unique CDR3 amino acid sequence plus V-J genes. VDJtools evaluated clonal expansion, Shannon diversity and CDR3 relatedness (CalcPairwiseDistances, ClusterSamples); CLCbio workbench built phylogenetic trees. A clone was classed as expanded if it had 8 or more unique UMIs, a cutoff based on coefficient-of-variation modelling across technical triplicates. TCRdb passed the public sequencing reads through fastp at Q25 and MiXCR, retaining productive beta sequences. Rows are combined by CDR3 protein, so each entry shows the most common genes and DNA. In this record, the V and J calls reflect TCRdb's handling and not the investigators' own analysis. Counted in this sample were about 33,000 distinct CDR3 sequences; approximately 1.4% of them appeared once. The top ten clones comprise around 8.8% of the sample.

For CDR1 and CDR2, the germline V gene lists MGHDK and SYGVNS. V loses 4 bases, J loses 2 bases, and the germline ends lie 6 bases apart. Spanning cysteine to phenylalanine, the CDR3 consists of 12 amino acids. The only DNA kept is the CDR3, 36 bases in frame from the first base. The TCR sequence derives from a woman aged 25 to 45 with multiple sclerosis. The chain employs TRBV25-1 and TRBJ2-7, with the identity of the D gene unclear. Sequencing was performed on PBMCs. CDR3 reads: CASSVWAYEQYF. The DNA sequence is given as TGTGCCAGCAGTGTTTGGGCCTACGAGCAGTACTTC.